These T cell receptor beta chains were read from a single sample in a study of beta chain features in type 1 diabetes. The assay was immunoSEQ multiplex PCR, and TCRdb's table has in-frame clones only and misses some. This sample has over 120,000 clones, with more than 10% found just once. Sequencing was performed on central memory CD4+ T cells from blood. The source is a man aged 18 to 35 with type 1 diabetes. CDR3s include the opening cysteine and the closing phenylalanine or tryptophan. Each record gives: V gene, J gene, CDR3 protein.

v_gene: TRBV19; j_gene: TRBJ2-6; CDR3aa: CASSMQMGANVLTF
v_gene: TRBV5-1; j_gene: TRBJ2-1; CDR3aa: CASRQTSERQFF
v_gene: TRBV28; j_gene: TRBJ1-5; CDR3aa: CASSRGSNQPQHF
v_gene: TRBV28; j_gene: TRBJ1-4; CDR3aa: CASLEAVTNEKLFF
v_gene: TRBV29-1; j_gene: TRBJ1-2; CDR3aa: CSVRPGENYGYTF
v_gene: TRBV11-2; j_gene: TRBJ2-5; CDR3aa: CASRESRRTEETQYF
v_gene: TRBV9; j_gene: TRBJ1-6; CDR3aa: CASSRDLSSYNSPLHF
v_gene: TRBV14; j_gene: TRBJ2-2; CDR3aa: CASSRIDRGPDTGELFF
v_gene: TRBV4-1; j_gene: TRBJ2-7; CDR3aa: CASSQDRGTGSSYEQYF
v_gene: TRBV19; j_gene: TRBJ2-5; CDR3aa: CASRGGGGYQETQYF
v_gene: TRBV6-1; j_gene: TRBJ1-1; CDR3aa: CASSVWGYTEAFF
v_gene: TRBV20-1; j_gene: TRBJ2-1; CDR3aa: CSARGGYEQFF
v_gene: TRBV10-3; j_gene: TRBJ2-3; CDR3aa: CAITARVTDTQYF
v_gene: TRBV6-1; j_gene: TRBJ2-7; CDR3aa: CASSEDSSEQYF
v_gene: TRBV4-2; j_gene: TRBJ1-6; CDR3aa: CASSQDRETGDSSPLHF
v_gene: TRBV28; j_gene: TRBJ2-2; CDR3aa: CASSFTNTGELFF
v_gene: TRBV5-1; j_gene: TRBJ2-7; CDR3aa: CASSPGGTGPYEQYF
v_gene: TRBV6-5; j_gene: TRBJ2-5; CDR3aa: CASRLETQYF
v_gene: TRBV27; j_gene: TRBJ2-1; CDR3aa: CASSPPGALSSYNEQFF
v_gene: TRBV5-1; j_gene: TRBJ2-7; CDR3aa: CASSLGALGDEQYF
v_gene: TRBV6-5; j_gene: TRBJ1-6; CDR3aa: CASRVSDSPLHF
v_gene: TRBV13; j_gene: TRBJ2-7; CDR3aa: CASSLDPGTEQYF
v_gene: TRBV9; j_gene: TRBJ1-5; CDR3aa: CASSVGQGSNQPQHF
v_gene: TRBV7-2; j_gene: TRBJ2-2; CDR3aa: CASSLVLSNTGELFF
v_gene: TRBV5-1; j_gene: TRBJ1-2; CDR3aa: CASSMDSYGYTF
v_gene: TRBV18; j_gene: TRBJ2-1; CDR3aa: CASSPGQDNEQFF
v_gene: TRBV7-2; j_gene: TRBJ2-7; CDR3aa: CASRRPGQGFDEQYF
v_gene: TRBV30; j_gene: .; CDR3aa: CAWSVAGAEQYF
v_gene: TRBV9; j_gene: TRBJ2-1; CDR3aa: CASSVATGTGLGTSGHEQFF
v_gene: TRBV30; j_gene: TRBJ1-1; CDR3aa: CAWSVLAGTEAFF
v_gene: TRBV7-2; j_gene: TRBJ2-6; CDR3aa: CASSPRGSGANVLTF
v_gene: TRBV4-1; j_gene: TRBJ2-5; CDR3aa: CASSYTAEIETQYF
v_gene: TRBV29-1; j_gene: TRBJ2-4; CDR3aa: CSGGGTGENIQYF
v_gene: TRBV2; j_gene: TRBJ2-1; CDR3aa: CASRVTSSEQFF
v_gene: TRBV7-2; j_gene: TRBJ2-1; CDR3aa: CASSPGGARDEQFF
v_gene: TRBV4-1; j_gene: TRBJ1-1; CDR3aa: CASSRDRENEAFF
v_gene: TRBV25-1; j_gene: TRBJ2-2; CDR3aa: CASSEGTVTGELFF
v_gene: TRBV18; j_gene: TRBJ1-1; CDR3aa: CASSQAVDTEAFF
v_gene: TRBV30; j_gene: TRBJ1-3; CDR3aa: CAWSPKTTGTGNTIYF
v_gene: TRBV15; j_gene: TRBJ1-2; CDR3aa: CATSRDRQPYGYTF
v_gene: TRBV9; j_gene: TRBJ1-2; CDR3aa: CASKGYGYTF
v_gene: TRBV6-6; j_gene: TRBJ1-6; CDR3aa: CASSYSSSYNSPLHF
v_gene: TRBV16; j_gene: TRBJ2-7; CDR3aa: CASSQSVTGGWHEQYF
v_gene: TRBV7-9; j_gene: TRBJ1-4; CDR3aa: CASSLPGQNEKLFF
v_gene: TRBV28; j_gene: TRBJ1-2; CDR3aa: CASSSYSGPYGYTF
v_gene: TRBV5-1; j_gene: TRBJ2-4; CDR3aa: CASSRQGNLAKNIQYF
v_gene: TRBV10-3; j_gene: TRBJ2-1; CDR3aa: CAISERGKEVQFF
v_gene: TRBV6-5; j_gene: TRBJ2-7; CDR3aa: CASSHSGGISYEQYF
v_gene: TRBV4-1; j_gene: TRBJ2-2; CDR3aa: CASSRDSANTGELFF
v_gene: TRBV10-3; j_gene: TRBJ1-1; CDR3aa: CAISSGQGKSEAFF